This TCR beta chain derives from a study of memory CD4+ T cells and cytomegalovirus serostatus. Assay: immunoSEQ multiplex PCR; the TCRdb copy retains only in-frame clones and omits some. This table holds some 47,000 clones, 78% found once. Single viable CD3+CD4+CD8-CD45RO+ cells were sorted as the memory CD4+ T cells. CDR3 length: 13 residues. V shed 6 bases and J shed 4 bases, with 12 bases lying between them. Germline CDR1 and CDR2: MNHNY and SVGAGI (reference sequence). The rearrangement joins TRBV6-6 to TRBJ1-1; no clear D. This receptor was taken from an adult in good health and CMV-seronegative. The sequencing input was memory CD4+ T cells from blood. CDR3 nucleotide sequence: TGTGCCAGCAGGAAAGACCCAATCACTGAAGCTTTCTTT. It yields the protein CASRKDPITEAFF.